The entry below gives a single T cell receptor beta chain sequence along with its context. No antigen is known for it. This CDR3 spans 13 amino acids. Germline values: CDR1 KGHSH, CDR2 LQKENI. V lost 5 bases to trimming and J lost 4 bases, with 11 bases between them. This entry is derived from a study of T-cell memory formation after mild COVID-19. Study-level results: Unconfirmed was the SARS-CoV-2 specificity of second-wave clones that peaked on day 37. A balance of CD4 and CD8 characterized clones contracting day 15 to 85, whereas later expanders leaned CD4+. The appearance of some responding clones in pre-infection memory suggested that cross-reactive memory joined.

A single record per CDR3 protein comes from TCRdb applying MiXCR to the 5' RACE reads. This table holds 200,000 or so distinct CDR3 sequences, 16% found once. V usage is TRBV18 and J usage is TRBJ1-1; the D gene is possibly TRBD1 (5 bases). The specimen was PBMCs or a T cell subset sorted from them (not recorded which). The receptor was isolated from an adult woman who had mild COVID-19 (a few samples of this study predate the infection). Cell type and time point are not known. The CDR3 DNA sequence: TGTGCCAGCTCAGGGGGATTCGGCACTGAAGCTTTCTTT. Its translation: CASSGGFGTEAFF. The full variable domain, rest sourced from reference TRBV18 and TRBJ1-1, is NAGVMQNPRHLVRRRGQEARLRCSPMKGHSHVYWYRQLPEEGLKFMVYLQKENIIDESGMPKERFSAEFPKEGPSILRIQQVVRGDSAAYFCASSGGFGTEAFFGQGTRLTVV.